This T cell receptor beta chain is from a study of blood T cell repertoires in COVID-19. Across the whole study: Material from acute and convalescent COVID-19 was sourced from the United States, Italy and Spain.

Germline CDR1 and CDR2: SEHNR and FQNEAQ (reference sequence). The CDR3 runs to 14 residues. The germline V and J ends were trimmed by 0 bases and 4 bases, with 4 bases remaining between them. Assay used: immunoSEQ multiplex PCR; TCRdb lists only in-frame clones, some missing. Of around 130,000 clones in the sample, roughly 86% were seen once. The sequencing sample was made of peripheral blood. This sequence was found in a human donor in a cohort sampled during active COVID-19. The genes are TRBV7-9 and TRBJ1-6; D unclear. CDR3: CASSLAGYNSPLHF. DNA for the CDR3: TGTGCCAGCAGCTTAGCCGGGTATAATTCACCCCTCCACTTT. Full variable domain (remainder filled in from reference TRBV7-9 and TRBJ1-6): DTGVSQNPRHKITKRGQNVTFRCDPISEHNRLYWYRQTLGQGPEFLTYFQNEAQLEKSRLLSDRFSAERPKGSFSTLEIQRTEQGDSAMYLCASSLAGYNSPLHFGNGTRLTVT.